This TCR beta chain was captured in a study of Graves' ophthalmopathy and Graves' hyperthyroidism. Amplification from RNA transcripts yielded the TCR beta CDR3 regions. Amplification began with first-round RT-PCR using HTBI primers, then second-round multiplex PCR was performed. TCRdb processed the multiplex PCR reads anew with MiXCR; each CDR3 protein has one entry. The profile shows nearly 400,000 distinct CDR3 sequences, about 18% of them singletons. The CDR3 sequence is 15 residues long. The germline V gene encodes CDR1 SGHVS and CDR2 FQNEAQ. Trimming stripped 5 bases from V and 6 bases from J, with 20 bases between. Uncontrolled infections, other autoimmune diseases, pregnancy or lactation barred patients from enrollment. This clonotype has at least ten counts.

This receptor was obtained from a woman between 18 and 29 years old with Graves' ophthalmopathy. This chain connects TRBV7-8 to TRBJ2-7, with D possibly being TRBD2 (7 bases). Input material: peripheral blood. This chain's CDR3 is CASSGVGGRGIEQYF. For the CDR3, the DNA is TGTGCCAGCAGCGGAGTGGGGGGGCGGGGTATCGAGCAGTACTTC.